This T cell receptor beta chain was sequenced in a study of graft-versus-host responses after intestinal transplantation. Turning to this clone: Its antigen remains unknown.

The V and J ends lost 4 bases and 4 bases, in that order; junction bases with no gene match: 10. This CDR3 contains 17 residues. Per the germline V gene, CDR1 is MDHEN and CDR2 is SYDVKM. Study-level results: Recipient marrow harbored GvH clones, some of which surfaced first in ileum or blood.

Method: immunoSEQ multiplex PCR; TCRdb's copy keeps in-frame clones and lacks some. The sample includes around 97,000 clones, around 92% of them seen just once. This receptor was obtained from a human donor who was the organ donor for an intestinal transplant. The genes are TRBV28 and TRBJ1-6; 7 bases are a match to TRBD1. This specimen consisted of unstimulated CD4+ T cells sorted from spleen or lymph node cells, obtained before transplant. As DNA, the CDR3 is TGTGCCAGCAGTTCCGGGACAGTGATTCGGTATAATTCACCCCTCCACTTT. Its protein is CASSSGTVIRYNSPLHF. The full variable domain, its missing parts supplied by reference TRBV28 and TRBJ1-6, is DVKVTQSSRYLVKRTGEKVFLECVQDMDHENMFWYRQDPGLGLRLIYFSYDVKMKEKGDIPEGYSVSREKKERFSLILESASTNQTSMYLCASSSGTVIRYNSPLHFGNGTRLTVT.